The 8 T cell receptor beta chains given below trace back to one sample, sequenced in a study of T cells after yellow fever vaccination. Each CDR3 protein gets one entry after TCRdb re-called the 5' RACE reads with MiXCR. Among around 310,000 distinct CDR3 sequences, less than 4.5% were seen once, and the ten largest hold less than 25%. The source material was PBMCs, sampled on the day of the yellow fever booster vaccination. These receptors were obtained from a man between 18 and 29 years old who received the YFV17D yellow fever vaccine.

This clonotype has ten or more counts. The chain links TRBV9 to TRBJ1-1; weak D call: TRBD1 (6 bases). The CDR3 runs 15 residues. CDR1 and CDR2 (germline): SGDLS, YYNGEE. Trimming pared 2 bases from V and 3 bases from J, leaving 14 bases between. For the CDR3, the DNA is TGTGCCAGCAGCGTGCAGGGGAACTCCCACACTGAAGCTTTCTTT. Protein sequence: CASSVQGNSHTEAFF.

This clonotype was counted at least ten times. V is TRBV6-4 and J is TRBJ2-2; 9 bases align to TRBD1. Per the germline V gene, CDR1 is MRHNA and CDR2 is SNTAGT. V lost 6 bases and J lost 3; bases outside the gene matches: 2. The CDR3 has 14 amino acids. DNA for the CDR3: TGTGCCAGCAGACAGGGGGCAGACACCGGGGAGCTGTTTTTT. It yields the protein CASRQGADTGELFF.

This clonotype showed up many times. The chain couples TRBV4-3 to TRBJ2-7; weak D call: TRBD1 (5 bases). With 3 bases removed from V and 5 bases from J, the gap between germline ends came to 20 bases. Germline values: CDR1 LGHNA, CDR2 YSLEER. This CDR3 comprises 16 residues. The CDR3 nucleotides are TGCGCCAGCAGCCAGTCAGCCGGGCCCATGGACAACGAGCAGTACTTC. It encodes CASSQSAGPMDNEQYF.

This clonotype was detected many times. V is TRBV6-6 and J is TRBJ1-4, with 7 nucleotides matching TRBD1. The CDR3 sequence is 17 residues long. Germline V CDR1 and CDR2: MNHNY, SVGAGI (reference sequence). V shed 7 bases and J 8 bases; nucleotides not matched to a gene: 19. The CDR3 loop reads CASTSLPRQGRDEKLFF. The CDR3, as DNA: TGTGCCAGCACAAGCCTACCGCGACAGGGTCGAGACGAAAAACTGTTTTTT.

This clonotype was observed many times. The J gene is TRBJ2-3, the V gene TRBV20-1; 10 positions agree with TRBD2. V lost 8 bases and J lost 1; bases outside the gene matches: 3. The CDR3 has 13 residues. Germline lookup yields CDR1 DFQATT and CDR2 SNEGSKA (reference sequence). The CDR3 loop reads CSPTSGGTDTQYF. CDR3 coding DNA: TGCAGTCCTACTAGCGGGGGCACAGATACGCAGTATTTT.

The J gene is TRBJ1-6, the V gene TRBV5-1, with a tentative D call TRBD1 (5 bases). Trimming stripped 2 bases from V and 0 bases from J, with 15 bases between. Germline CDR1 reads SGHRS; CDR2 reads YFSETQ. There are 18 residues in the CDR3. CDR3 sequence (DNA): TGCGCCAGCAGCTTCCGACAGAGTGAGAGCTCCTATAATTCACCCCTCCACTTT. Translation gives CASSFRQSESSYNSPLHF.

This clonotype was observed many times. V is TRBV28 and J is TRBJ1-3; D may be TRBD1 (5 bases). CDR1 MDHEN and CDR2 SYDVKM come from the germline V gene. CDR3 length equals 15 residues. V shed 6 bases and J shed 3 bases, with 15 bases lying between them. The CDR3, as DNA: TGTGCCAGCAGCCCCCCTGGGGGATATGGAAACACCATATATTTT. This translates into CASSPPGGYGNTIYF.

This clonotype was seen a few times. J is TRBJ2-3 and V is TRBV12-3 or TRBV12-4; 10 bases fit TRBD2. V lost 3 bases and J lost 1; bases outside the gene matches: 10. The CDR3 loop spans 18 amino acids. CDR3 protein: CASSFSPLSGGRTDTQYF. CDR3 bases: TGTGCCAGCAGTTTCTCTCCTCTTAGCGGGGGGCGCACAGATACGCAGTATTTT.